The 21 T cell receptor beta chains reported below all come from one sample, sequenced in a study of blood T cell repertoires in COVID-19. TCRdb's copy holds only in-frame clones and misses some; the assay was immunoSEQ multiplex PCR. Among 45,000 to 60,000 clones, around four fifths were seen once, and the ten largest hold roughly 12%. Sequenced: peripheral blood. The receptor source for this set is a human donor in a cohort sampled during active COVID-19.

The chain carries TRBV6-6 and TRBJ1-2; D ambiguous. The germline V gene has CDR1 MNHNY and CDR2 SVGAGI (reference sequence). V was shortened by 6 bases and J by 3 bases, with 8 bases between the two germline ends. The CDR3 covers 12 residues. The CDR3 region has the DNA TGTGCCAGCAGGACCGGGGACTATGGCTACACCTTC. As protein: CASRTGDYGYTF.

The chain combines TRBV19 with TRBJ2-7; a possible D gene is TRBD1 (5 bases). The CDR3 has 16 amino acids. Germline values: CDR1 LNHDA, CDR2 SQIVND (reference sequence). The V gene lost 3 bases and the J gene lost 0 bases, with 15 bases spanning the gap. The CDR3 region has the DNA TGTGCCAGTAGTATTCTGAGTGGGGCAAGCTCCTACGAGCAGTACTTC. It translates to CASSILSGASSYEQYF.

The chain recombines TRBV5-5 with TRBJ1-2; 7 bases agree with TRBD1. V lost 0 bases to trimming and J lost 4 bases; unmatched junction nucleotides: 6. The CDR3 is made up of 15 amino acids. Germline lookup yields CDR1 SGHKS and CDR2 YYEKEE (reference sequence). The CDR3, as DNA: TGTGCCAGCAGCTTGGGGGGACAGCTTGGCTATGGCTACACCTTC. Protein: CASSLGGQLGYGYTF.

V is TRBV5-4 and J is TRBJ2-7, with 9 bases lining up with TRBD1. V shed 3 bases, J shed 2 bases, and the junction held 6 bases outside the gene matches. Germline lookup yields CDR1 SGHNT and CDR2 YYREEE (reference sequence). This CDR3 region has 15 residues. DNA for the CDR3: TGTGCCAGCAGCTCGACGGGACAGGGACCCTACGAGCAGTACTTC. Translating it yields CASSSTGQGPYEQYF.

The CDR3 DNA is TGTGCCTGGAGTGTAGGGACAGGCGGCTATGGCTACACCTTC. It encodes CAWSVGTGGYGYTF. The rearrangement uses TRBV30 and TRBJ1-2, with TRBD1 identical over 8 bases. The V segment lost 0 bases and the J segment 4 bases; nucleotides outside the gene matches: 4. This CDR3 comprises 14 residues. The V gene's germline CDR1 is GTSNPN and CDR2 SVGIG (reference sequence). Based on the CDR3 plus reference TRBV30 and TRBJ1-2, the full variable domain is SQTIHQWPATLVQPVGSPLSLECTVEGTSNPNLYWYRQAAGRGLQLLFYSVGIGQISSEVPQNLSASRPQDRQFILSSKKLLLSDSGFYLCAWSVGTGGYGYTFGSGTRLTVV.

This chain joins TRBV5-6 and TRBJ1-5, with 10 positions matching TRBD1. Germline assignment: CDR1 SGHDT and CDR2 YYEEEE. The ends lost 0 bases at V and 5 bases at J; junction bases unmatched: 2. The CDR3 is 15 residues long. DNA for the CDR3: TGTGCCAGCAGCTTGGCGGGACAGGGGTATCAGCCCCAGCATTTT. This gives the protein CASSLAGQGYQPQHF. Full variable domain (remainder filled in from reference TRBV5-6 and TRBJ1-5): DAGVTQSPTHLIKTRGQQVTLRCSPKSGHDTVSWYQQALGQGPQFIFQYYEEEERQRGNFPDRFSGHQFPNYSSELNVNALLLGDSALYLCASSLAGQGYQPQHFGDGTRLSIL.

The CDR3 coding sequence is TGTGCCAGCAGCTCCCTCACGGGGTACTACGAGCAGTACTTC. This encodes CASSSLTGYYEQYF. J is TRBJ2-7 and V is TRBV5-6; D may be TRBD2 (5 bases). The CDR3 runs to 14 residues. The germline V and J ends were trimmed by 3 bases and 3 bases, with 13 bases remaining between them. CDR1 is SGHDT and CDR2 is YYEEEE in the germline V gene.

The rearrangement links TRBV18 to TRBJ2-1, with 8 nucleotides matching TRBD1. Germline-derived CDR1 and CDR2 are KGHSH and LQKENI. V lost 5 bases, J lost 7 bases, and 10 bases stayed unmatched. The CDR3 totals 15 residues. The CDR3 reads CASSFGTGESNEQFF. CDR3 DNA sequence: TGTGCCAGCTCATTTGGGACAGGTGAATCGAATGAGCAGTTCTTC. Filled out from reference TRBV18 and TRBJ2-1, the complete variable domain reads NAGVMQNPRHLVRRRGQEARLRCSPMKGHSHVYWYRQLPEEGLKFMVYLQKENIIDESGMPKERFSAEFPKEGPSILRIQQVVRGDSAAYFCASSFGTGESNEQFFGPGTRLTVL.

The CDR3 loop reads CATPGGGQETQYF. The CDR3 nucleotides read TGTGCCACCCCTGGGGGGGGACAAGAGACCCAGTACTTC. J is TRBJ2-5 and V is TRBV3-1 (or the pseudogene TRBV3-2); 7 positions match TRBD2. Germline lookup yields CDR1 LGHDT and CDR2 YNNKEL (reference sequence). The CDR3 runs to 13 residues. V shed 10 bases and J 2 bases; nucleotides not matched to a gene: 7.

The chain uses TRBV2 and TRBJ2-4; D uncertain. The CDR3 extends over 16 amino acids. V lost 5 bases and J 3 bases, leaving 17 bases between the germline ends. Germline-derived CDR1 and CDR2 are SNHLY and FYNNEI. The CDR3 sequence: CASSSLPSVGKNIQYF. Written as DNA, the CDR3 is TGTGCCAGCAGTTCACTCCCTAGTGTCGGCAAAAACATTCAGTACTTC. Drawing the rest from reference TRBV2 and TRBJ2-4, the complete variable domain is EPEVTQTPSHQVTQMGQEVILRCVPISNHLYFYWYRQILGQKVEFLVSFYNNEISEKSEIFDDQFSVERPDGSNFTLKIRSTKLEDSAMYFCASSSLPSVGKNIQYFGAGTRLSVL.

The chain couples TRBV5-8 to TRBJ1-5, with 10 bases identical to TRBD1. V dropped 1 base and J dropped 6; count of bases not matched to a gene: 13. Germline CDR1 SGHTS, CDR2 YDEGEE. The CDR3 runs 18 residues. CDR3 amino acids: CASSLSEGQGYGSQPQHF. The CDR3 DNA follows: TGTGCCAGCAGCTTGTCTGAGGGACAGGGGTATGGGAGTCAGCCCCAGCATTTT. Full variable domain (missing parts from reference TRBV5-8 and TRBJ1-5): EAGVTQSPTHLIKTRGQQATLRCSPISGHTSVYWYQQALGLGLQFLLWYDEGEERNRGNFPPRFSGRQFPNYSSELNVNALELEDSALYLCASSLSEGQGYGSQPQHFGDGTRLSIL.

The chain couples TRBV7-9 to TRBJ1-5; 7 bases line up with TRBD1. J was trimmed by 4 bases and V by 5 bases; bases with no gene match: 5. CDR1 SEHNR and CDR2 FQNEAQ come from the germline V gene (reference sequence). The CDR3 length is 14 residues. CDR3 sequence (DNA): TGTGCCAGCAGCAGGGACAGTGGAAATCAGCCCCAGCATTTT. This codes for CASSRDSGNQPQHF.

The rearrangement uses TRBV5-1 and TRBJ1-1; D remains ambiguous. The CDR3 length is 15 residues. V lost 0 bases and J 0 bases, leaving 9 bases between the germline ends. Germline-derived CDR1 and CDR2 are SGHRS and YFSETQ. The CDR3 reads CASSLAQRVNTEAFF. The CDR3 region has the DNA TGCGCCAGCAGCTTGGCCCAACGGGTGAACACTGAAGCTTTCTTT.

The genes are TRBV13 and TRBJ2-5, with TRBD2 matching over 13 bases. V was clipped by 5 bases and J by 5 bases; unmatched bases: 8. The CDR3 extends over 16 amino acids. Germline V CDR1 and CDR2: PRHDT, FYEKMQ (reference sequence). The DNA of the CDR3 is TGTGCCAGCAGCAGACTACTAGCGGGGGGGATCGAGACCCAGTACTTC. It encodes CASSRLLAGGIETQYF.

The rearrangement joins TRBV19 to TRBJ1-5, with a possible D match to TRBD1 (5 bases). The CDR3 is 12 residues long. With 5 bases removed from V and 5 bases from J, the gap between germline ends came to 7 bases. The germline V gene has CDR1 LNHDA and CDR2 SQIVND (reference sequence). CDR3 coding DNA: TGTGCCAGTAGTGGGGACTATCAGCCCCAGCATTTT. It is translated as CASSGDYQPQHF.

The rearrangement links TRBV18 to TRBJ1-1; TRBD1 matches 8 bases. CDR3 length equals 16 residues. V dropped 3 bases and J dropped 3; count of bases not matched to a gene: 9. Germline CDR1 is KGHSH and CDR2 is LQKENI. CDR3 DNA: TGTGCCAGCTCACCGGCAGGGGGCGTGAGGGACACTGAAGCTTTCTTT. Its protein is CASSPAGGVRDTEAFF. The full variable domain, with the rest looked up from reference TRBV18 and TRBJ1-1, is NAGVMQNPRHLVRRRGQEARLRCSPMKGHSHVYWYRQLPEEGLKFMVYLQKENIIDESGMPKERFSAEFPKEGPSILRIQQVVRGDSAAYFCASSPAGGVRDTEAFFGQGTRLTVV.

This sequence joins TRBV2 and TRBJ2-7; a possible D gene is TRBD1 (6 bases). The CDR3 spans 12 residues. Trimming took off 8 bases at V and 3 bases at J, with 11 bases between the two ends. CDR1 SNHLY and CDR2 FYNNEI come from the germline V gene. CDR3 sequence reads: CASRQEVYEQYF. CDR3 nucleotides: TGTGCCAGCCGACAGGAGGTCTACGAGCAGTACTTC.

The chain couples TRBV4-3 to TRBJ1-1; TRBD1 matches 8 bases. The CDR3 runs to 16 residues. Germline values: CDR1 LGHNA, CDR2 YSLEER. V lost 3 bases, J lost 5 bases, and 11 bases stayed unmatched. Here the CDR3 reads CASSQGGRRGQTEAFF. Written as DNA, the CDR3 is TGCGCCAGCAGCCAGGGTGGCCGCAGGGGGCAGACTGAAGCTTTCTTT.

CDR3 protein: CATSRVSKGLETQYF. In nucleotides, the CDR3 is TGTGCCACCAGCAGAGTCTCTAAGGGGCTTGAGACCCAGTACTTC. The rearrangement uses TRBV15 and TRBJ2-5, with D perhaps matching TRBD1 (5 bases). V was clipped by 1 base and J by 5 bases, with 14 bases between them. The CDR3 is made up of 15 amino acids. In germline, CDR1 is LNHNV, CDR2 YYDKDF (reference sequence).

The table lists this clone with a few counts. The CDR3 sequence is CASSESRLSQLFF. The CDR3 region has the DNA TGTGCCAGCAGTGAATCGAGACTGAGCCAACTGTTTTTT. The chain combines TRBV2 with TRBJ1-4; no clear D. V lost 2 bases, J lost 12 bases, and 13 bases lay in between. Germline CDR1 and CDR2: SNHLY and FYNNEI. This CDR3 is 13 amino acids long.

This sequence joins TRBV5-1 and TRBJ1-5; D might be TRBD1 (5 bases). The CDR3 contains 14 residues. Trimming took off 0 bases at V and 7 bases at J, with 11 bases between the two ends. Germline loops: CDR1 SGHRS, CDR2 YFSETQ. CDR3 region: CASSLVLGGQPQHF. CDR3 in DNA: TGCGCCAGCAGCTTGGTCCTGGGGGGGCAGCCCCAGCATTTT.